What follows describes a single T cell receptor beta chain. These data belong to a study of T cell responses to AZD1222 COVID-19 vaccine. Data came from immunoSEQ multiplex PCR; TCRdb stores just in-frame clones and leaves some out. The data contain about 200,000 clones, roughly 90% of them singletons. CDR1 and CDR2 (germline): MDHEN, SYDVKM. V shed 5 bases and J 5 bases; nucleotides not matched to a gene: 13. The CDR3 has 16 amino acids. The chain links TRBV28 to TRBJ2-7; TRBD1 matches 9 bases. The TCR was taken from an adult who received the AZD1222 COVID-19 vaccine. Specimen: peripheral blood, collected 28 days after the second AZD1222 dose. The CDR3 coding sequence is TGTGCCAGCAGTACTCTCACCGGGACAGGGTTCCACGAGCAGTACTTC. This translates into CASSTLTGTGFHEQYF.